These 15 T cell receptor beta chains were sequenced from one sample in a study of T cells after yellow fever vaccination (dated by TCRdb to between 2018 and 2021). The protocol used for the library was 5' RACE. Sequenced using an Illumina HiSeq 2500. The public reads were run again by TCRdb, first through fastp at Q25 and then through MiXCR, and only productive beta chains were kept. Entries are consolidated by CDR3 protein sequence, retaining the most common genes and DNA. Within this sample are 450,000 to 650,000 distinct CDR3 sequences, with less than 15% of them counted one time only. The ten largest clones take up over 11% of the sample. This specimen's treatment or condition label, per the study, means: live attenuated yellow fever vaccine strain. The specimen was PBMCs, collected on the day of the yellow fever booster vaccination. These receptors were taken from a man younger than 40 who received the YFV17D yellow fever vaccine.

This clonotype turned up a few times. The V and J genes are TRBV7-8 and TRBJ1-4; TRBD1 matches 7 bases. The CDR3 is made up of 14 amino acids. V lost 2 bases and J lost 8; bases outside the gene matches: 5. Germline CDR1 and CDR2: SGHVS and FQNEAQ. Here the CDR3 DNA reads TGTGCCAGCAGCTTAAGCCTAGGGGGCGAAAAACTGTTTTTT. Encoded protein: CASSLSLGGEKLFF. Supplemented by reference TRBV7-8 and TRBJ1-4, the full variable domain reads GAGVSQSPRYKVAKRGQDVALRCDPISGHVSLFWYQQALGQGPEFLTYFQNEAQLDKSGLPSDRFFAERPEGSVSTLKIQRTQQEDSAVYLCASSLSLGGEKLFFGSGTQLSVL.

The rearrangement links TRBV7-2 to TRBJ1-2; D remains ambiguous. The germline V gene has CDR1 SGHTA and CDR2 FQGNSA. This CDR3 is 14 amino acids long. The V and J ends lost 0 bases and 3 bases respectively, with 8 bases between them. In nucleotides, the CDR3 is TGTGCCAGCAGCTTAGCAGGGATGGACTATGGCTACACCTTC. It yields the protein CASSLAGMDYGYTF.

The rearrangement joins TRBV7-6 to TRBJ2-3, with a possible D match to TRBD2 (6 bases). Germline values: CDR1 SGHVS, CDR2 FNYEAQ. The CDR3 is 16 residues long. Trimming took 1 base from V and 0 from J, leaving 11 bases between them. The CDR3 region is CASSLGASASTDTQYF. CDR3 nucleotide sequence: TGTGCCAGCAGCTTAGGAGCTAGCGCCAGCACAGATACGCAGTATTTT.

This clonotype was observed a handful of times. The chain combines TRBV2 with TRBJ2-7; a possible D gene is TRBD1 (6 bases). The CDR3 runs 13 residues. V was shortened by 7 bases and J by 5 bases, with 15 bases between the two germline ends. The germline gives CDR1 SNHLY, CDR2 FYNNEI. CDR3 residues: CASTQSRDNEQYF. Written as DNA, the CDR3 is TGTGCCAGCACTCAGTCCAGGGACAACGAGCAGTACTTC.

This chain links TRBV20-1 with TRBJ2-7, with D maybe TRBD1 (5 bases). The CDR3 extends over 13 amino acids. Trimming stripped 3 bases from V and 3 bases from J, with 12 bases between. Germline V CDR1 and CDR2: DFQATT, SNEGSKA (reference sequence). The CDR3: CSASQGVNYEQYF. The CDR3 coding sequence is TGCAGTGCTAGCCAAGGGGTCAACTACGAGCAGTACTTC.

The rearrangement joins TRBV12-5 to TRBJ2-3; TRBD2 matches at 11 bases. After removal of 6 bases from V and 6 bases from J, the junction contained 11 bases not matched to a gene. The CDR3 contains 16 residues. Germline lookup yields CDR1 LGHNT and CDR2 FRNRAP. The DNA for the CDR3 is TGTGCTAGTGGAAGCCCCGCTAGCGGGAGGCCCGATACGCAGTATTTT. It codes for CASGSPASGRPDTQYF.

In its sample, this clonotype was seen a few times. The chain carries TRBV19 and TRBJ2-1, with D possibly matching TRBD2 (6 bases). V was trimmed by 3 bases and J by 12 bases, leaving 18 bases between them. This CDR3 is built from 14 residues. From germline, CDR1 is LNHDA and CDR2 SQIVND (reference sequence). CDR3 sequence (DNA): TGTGCCAGTAGTATTCCGGGGACTGGAAGACTGCAGTTCTTC. Translation: CASSIPGTGRLQFF. The complete variable domain, with remaining parts taken from reference TRBV19 and TRBJ2-1, reads DGGITQSPKYLFRKEGQNVTLSCEQNLNHDAMYWYRQDPGQGLRLIYYSQIVNDFQKGDIAEGYSVSREKKESFPLTVTSAQKNPTAFYLCASSIPGTGRLQFFGPGTRLTVL.

The CDR3 coding sequence is TGCGCCAGCAGCTTGGAATCCCCCCGGCAAGATACGCAGTATTTT. Its translation is CASSLESPRQDTQYF. The chain couples TRBV5-1 to TRBJ2-3, with D uncertain. The V gene's germline CDR1 is SGHRS and CDR2 YFSETQ. The CDR3 is made up of 15 amino acids. The ends were cut back, 0 bases at V and 5 bases at J, with 13 bases in the middle.

The rearrangement joins TRBV18 to TRBJ2-5; maybe TRBD1 (5 bases). This CDR3 is built from 14 residues. Trimming removed 5 bases at V and 7 bases at J, with 17 bases between. Germline CDR1 and CDR2: KGHSH and LQKENI. CDR3 sequence: CASSFVDSMGTQYF. Written as DNA, the CDR3 is TGTGCCAGCTCATTTGTCGACAGTATGGGGACCCAGTACTTC.

This clonotype appeared a single time. V gene TRBV20-1 combines with J gene TRBJ2-1; TRBD2 matches at 11 bases. With V trimmed by 4 bases and J by 13 bases, 15 bases remained unmatched. The CDR3 sequence is 15 residues long. Germline V gene sequence: CDR1 DFQATT, CDR2 SNEGSKA (reference sequence). The CDR3 DNA is TGCAGTGCTACCACCCTACTAGCGGGAGAGATGAGACAGTTCTTC. It translates to CSATTLLAGEMRQFF.

This clonotype was found a few times. The chain recombines TRBV12-3 or TRBV12-4 with TRBJ2-3; no definite D call. Trimming left V 7 bases short and J 5 bases short, with 7 bases between. The CDR3 has 11 amino acids. The CDR3 nucleotides read TGTGCCAGCACCGTAAAAGATACGCAGTATTTT. It is translated as CASTVKDTQYF.

The rearrangement joins TRBV20-1 to TRBJ2-7; no firm D call. CDR1 DFQATT and CDR2 SNEGSKA come from the germline V gene (reference sequence). This CDR3 is 13 amino acids long. Trimming removed 6 bases at V and 1 base at J, with 13 bases between. DNA of the CDR3: TGCAGTGCCCAAGGGCTTCATTCCTACGAGCAGTACTTC. This sequence encodes CSAQGLHSYEQYF.

The genes are TRBV12-3 or TRBV12-4 and TRBJ2-7, with 9 bases that match TRBD1. J was trimmed by 2 bases and V by 5 bases; bases with no gene match: 10. The CDR3 extends over 16 amino acids. CDR3 in amino acids: CASSVGRTGETYEQYF. In DNA, the CDR3 is TGTGCCAGCAGTGTCGGAAGGACAGGGGAGACCTACGAGCAGTACTTC.

This clonotype is labeled medium-sized. This chain links TRBV9 with TRBJ2-2, with D perhaps matching TRBD2 (6 bases). Trimming pared 6 bases from V and 0 bases from J, leaving 21 bases between. Germline V gene data show CDR1 as SGDLS and CDR2 as YYNGEE. This CDR3 region has 18 residues. The CDR3 sequence: CASTKRPGEVSNTGELFF. DNA for the CDR3: TGTGCCAGCACCAAACGACCCGGGGAGGTATCGAACACCGGGGAGCTGTTTTTT.

This clonotype has only a few counts. The chain recombines TRBV15 with TRBJ2-3; no definite D call. Germline CDR1 reads LNHNV; CDR2 reads YYDKDF (reference sequence). Deletions cut 10 bases from V and 6 bases from J, with 17 bases between. The CDR3 is 13 amino acids. CDR3 sequence reads: CAIRRVRSDTQYF. As DNA, the CDR3 is TGTGCCATCCGACGCGTGAGAAGCGATACGCAGTATTTT. The complete variable domain, with remaining parts taken from reference TRBV15 and TRBJ2-3, reads DAMVIQNPRYQVTQFGKPVTLSCSQTLNHNVMYWYQQKSSQAPKLLFHYYDKDFNNEADTPDNFQSRRPNTSFCFLDIRSPGLGDTAMYLCAIRRVRSDTQYFGPGTRLTVL.